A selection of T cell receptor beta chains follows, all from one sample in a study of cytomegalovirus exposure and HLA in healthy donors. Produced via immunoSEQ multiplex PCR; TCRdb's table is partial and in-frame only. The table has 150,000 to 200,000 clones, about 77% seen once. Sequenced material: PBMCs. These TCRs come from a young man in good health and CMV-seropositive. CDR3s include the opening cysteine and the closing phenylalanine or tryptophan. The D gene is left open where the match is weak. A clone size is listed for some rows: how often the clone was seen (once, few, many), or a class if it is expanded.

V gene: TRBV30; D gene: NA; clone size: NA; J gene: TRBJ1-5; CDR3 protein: CAWSPGLNQPQHF; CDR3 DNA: TGTGCCTGGAGTCCAGGGTTGAATCAGCCCCAGCATTTT
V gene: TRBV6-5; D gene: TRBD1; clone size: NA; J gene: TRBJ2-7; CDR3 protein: CASRSAPGQGYEQYF; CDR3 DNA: TGTGCCAGCCGGTCCGCCCCGGGACAGGGCTACGAGCAGTACTTC
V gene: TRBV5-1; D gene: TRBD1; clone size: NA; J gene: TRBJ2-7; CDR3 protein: CASRISGQGAYEQYF; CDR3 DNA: TGCGCCAGCCGGATCTCGGGACAGGGAGCCTACGAGCAGTACTTC
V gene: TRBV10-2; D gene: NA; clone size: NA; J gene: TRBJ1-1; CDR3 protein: CAGSERGLEAFF; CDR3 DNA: TGCGCCGGCAGTGAGAGGGGCCTTGAAGCTTTCTTT
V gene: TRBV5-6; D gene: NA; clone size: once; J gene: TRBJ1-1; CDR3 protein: CASSLVGAQEGYTEAFF; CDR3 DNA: TGTGCCAGCAGCTTGGTGGGGGCCCAAGAGGGGTACACTGAAGCTTTCTTT
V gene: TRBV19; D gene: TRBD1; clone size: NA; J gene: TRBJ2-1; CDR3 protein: CATRDSGLSYNEQFF; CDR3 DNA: TGTGCCACCCGGGACAGCGGACTCTCCTACAATGAGCAGTTCTTC
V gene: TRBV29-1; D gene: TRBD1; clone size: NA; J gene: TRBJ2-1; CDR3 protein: CSVGTGDVNEQFF; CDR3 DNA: TGCAGCGTTGGGACAGGGGATGTAAATGAGCAGTTCTTC
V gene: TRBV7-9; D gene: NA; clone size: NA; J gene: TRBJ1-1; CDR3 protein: CASSPPGVTFMNTEAFF; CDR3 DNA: TGTGCCAGCAGCCCTCCGGGAGTCACGTTCATGAACACTGAAGCTTTCTTT
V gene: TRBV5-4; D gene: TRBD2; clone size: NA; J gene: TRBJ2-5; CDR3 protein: CASSLAGGTGETQYF; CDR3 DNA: TGTGCCAGCAGCTTGGCGGGAGGCACCGGGGAGACCCAGTACTTC
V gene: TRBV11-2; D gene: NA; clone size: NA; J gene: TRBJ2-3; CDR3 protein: CASTPSRITDTQYF; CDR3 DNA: TGTGCCAGCACACCCTCGCGGATCACAGATACGCAGTATTTT
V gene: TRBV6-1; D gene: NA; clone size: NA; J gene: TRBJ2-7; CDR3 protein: CASSPSGPYEQYF; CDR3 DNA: TGTGCCAGCAGCCCCAGCGGTCCCTACGAGCAGTACTTC
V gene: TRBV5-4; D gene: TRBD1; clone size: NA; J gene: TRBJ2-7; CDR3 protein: CASSLDRGLYEQYF; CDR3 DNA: TGTGCCAGCAGCTTGGACAGGGGGCTCTACGAGCAGTACTTC
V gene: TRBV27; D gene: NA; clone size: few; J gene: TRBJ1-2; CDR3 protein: CASSPQGDGYTF; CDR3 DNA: TGTGCCAGCAGTCCCCAGGGTGATGGCTACACCTTC
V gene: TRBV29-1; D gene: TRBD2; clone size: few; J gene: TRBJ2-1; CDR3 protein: CSVVLAGGSNEQFF; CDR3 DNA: TGCAGCGTTGTGCTAGCGGGAGGGTCCAATGAGCAGTTCTTC
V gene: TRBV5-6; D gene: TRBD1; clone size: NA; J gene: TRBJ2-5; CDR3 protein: CASRWGQAQETQYF; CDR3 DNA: TGTGCCAGCAGATGGGGACAGGCCCAAGAGACCCAGTACTTC
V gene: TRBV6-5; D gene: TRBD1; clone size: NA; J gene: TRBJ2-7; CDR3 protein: CASKGTGGDYEQYF; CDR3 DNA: TGTGCCAGCAAGGGGACAGGCGGAGACTACGAGCAGTACTTC
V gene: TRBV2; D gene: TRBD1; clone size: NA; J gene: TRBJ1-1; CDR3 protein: CASRGTGGANTEAFF; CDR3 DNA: TGTGCCAGCAGGGGAACAGGGGGCGCGAACACTGAAGCTTTCTTT
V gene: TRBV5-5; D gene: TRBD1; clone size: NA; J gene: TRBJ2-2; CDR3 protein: CASSRLTGATYLNTGELFF; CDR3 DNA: TGTGCCAGCAGCCGGTTGACAGGGGCGACCTACCTCAACACCGGGGAGCTGTTTTTT
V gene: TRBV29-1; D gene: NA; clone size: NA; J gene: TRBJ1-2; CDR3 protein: CSVPTGYGYTF; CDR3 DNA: TGCAGCGTCCCGACAGGTTATGGCTACACCTTC
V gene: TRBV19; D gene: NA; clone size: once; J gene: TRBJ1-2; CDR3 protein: CATRQGGDYTF; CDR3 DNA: TGTGCCACCCGGCAGGGCGGGGACTACACCTTC
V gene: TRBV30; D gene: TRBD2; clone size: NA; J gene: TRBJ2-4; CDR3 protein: CAWSVLAGGGENIQYF; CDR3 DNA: TGTGCCTGGAGTGTACTAGCGGGAGGAGGGGAAAACATTCAGTACTTC
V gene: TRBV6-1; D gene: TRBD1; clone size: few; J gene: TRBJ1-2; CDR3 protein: CASKTGQGAWGYTF; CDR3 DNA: TGTGCCAGCAAAACGGGACAGGGGGCGTGGGGCTACACCTTC
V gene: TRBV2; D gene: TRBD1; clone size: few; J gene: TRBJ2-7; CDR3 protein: CASRTGIGGSEQYF; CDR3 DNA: TGTGCCAGCAGGACAGGGATAGGCGGTAGCGAGCAGTACTTC
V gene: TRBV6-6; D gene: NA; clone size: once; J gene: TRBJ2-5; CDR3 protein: CASSYLGGPGETQYF; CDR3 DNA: TGTGCCAGCAGTTACCTGGGGGGGCCGGGAGAGACCCAGTACTTC
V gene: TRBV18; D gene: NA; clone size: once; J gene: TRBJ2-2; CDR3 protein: CASSPDSPGMNTGELFF; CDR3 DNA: TGTGCCAGCTCACCTGACTCTCCCGGGATGAACACCGGGGAGCTGTTTTTT
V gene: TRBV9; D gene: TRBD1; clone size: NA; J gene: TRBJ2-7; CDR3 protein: CASSVGTGREQYF; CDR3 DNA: TGTGCCAGCAGCGTAGGGACAGGGCGCGAGCAGTACTTC
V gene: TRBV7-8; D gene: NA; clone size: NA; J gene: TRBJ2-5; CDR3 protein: CASSLNRGETQYF; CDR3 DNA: TGTGCCAGCAGCTTAAATCGAGGGGAGACCCAGTACTTC
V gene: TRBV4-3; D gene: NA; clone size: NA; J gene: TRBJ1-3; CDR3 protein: CASSQDGGRLGGNTIYF; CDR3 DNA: TGCGCCAGCAGCCAAGATGGGGGGAGGTTAGGGGGAAACACCATATATTTT
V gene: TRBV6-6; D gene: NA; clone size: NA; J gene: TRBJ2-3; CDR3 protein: CASSYLSTDTQYF; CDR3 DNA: TGTGCCAGCAGTTACCTTAGCACAGATACGCAGTATTTT
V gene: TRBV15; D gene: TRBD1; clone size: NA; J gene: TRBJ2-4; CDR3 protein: CATSRRQGWENIQYF; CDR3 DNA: TGTGCCACCAGCAGAAGACAGGGTTGGGAAAACATTCAGTACTTC
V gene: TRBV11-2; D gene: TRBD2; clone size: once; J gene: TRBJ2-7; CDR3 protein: CASSRGLAGGRGYEQYF; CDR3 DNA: TGTGCCAGCAGCCGGGGACTAGCGGGAGGAAGGGGATACGAGCAGTACTTC
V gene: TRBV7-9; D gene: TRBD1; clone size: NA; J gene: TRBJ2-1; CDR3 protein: CASSHRGFNEQFF; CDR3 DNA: TGTGCCAGCAGCCACAGGGGTTTCAATGAGCAGTTCTTC
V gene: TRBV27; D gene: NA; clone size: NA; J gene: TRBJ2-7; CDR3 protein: CASQWGREQYF; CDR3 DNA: TGTGCCAGCCAATGGGGGCGGGAGCAGTACTTC
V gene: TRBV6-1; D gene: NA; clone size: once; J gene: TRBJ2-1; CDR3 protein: CASSATTEQFF; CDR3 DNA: TGTGCCAGCAGTGCGACTACAGAGCAGTTCTTC
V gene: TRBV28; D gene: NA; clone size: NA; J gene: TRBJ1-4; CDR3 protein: CASSLGPLGEKLFF; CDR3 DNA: TGTGCCAGCAGTTTGGGGCCTTTGGGGGAAAAACTGTTTTTT
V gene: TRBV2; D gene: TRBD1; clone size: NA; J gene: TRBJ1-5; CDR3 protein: CASSLTGGLNQPQHF; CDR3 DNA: TGTGCCAGCAGTTTGACAGGGGGCTTAAATCAGCCCCAGCATTTT
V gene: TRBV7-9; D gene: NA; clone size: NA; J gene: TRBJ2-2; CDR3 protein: CASSPTTGSGTGELFF; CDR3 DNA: TGTGCCAGCAGCCCAACAACAGGGTCGGGCACCGGGGAGCTGTTTTTT
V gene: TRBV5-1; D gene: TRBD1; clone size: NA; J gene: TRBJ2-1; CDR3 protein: CASSLGGTGSYNEQFF; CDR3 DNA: TGCGCCAGCAGCTTGGGCGGGACAGGCTCCTACAATGAGCAGTTCTTC
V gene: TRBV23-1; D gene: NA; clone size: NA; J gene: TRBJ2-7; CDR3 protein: CASPPERVHLSYEQYF; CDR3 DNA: TGCGCCAGCCCTCCGGAGAGGGTCCACCTCTCCTACGAGCAGTACTTC
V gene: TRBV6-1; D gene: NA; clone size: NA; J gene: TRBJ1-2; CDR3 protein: CASSDRSRGQGRDYGYTF; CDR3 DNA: TGTGCCAGCAGTGACCGATCCCGAGGTCAGGGGAGAGACTATGGCTACACCTTC
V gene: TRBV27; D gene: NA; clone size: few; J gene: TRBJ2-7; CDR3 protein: CASSSYYEQYF; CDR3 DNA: TGTGCCAGCAGTTCCTACTACGAGCAGTACTTC
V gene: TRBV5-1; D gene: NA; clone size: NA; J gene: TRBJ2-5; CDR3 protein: CASSTAPGARETQYF; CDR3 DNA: TGCGCCAGCAGCACGGCCCCGGGAGCTCGAGAGACCCAGTACTTC
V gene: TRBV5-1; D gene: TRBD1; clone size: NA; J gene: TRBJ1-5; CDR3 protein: CASSLFRGAQPQHF; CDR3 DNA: TGCGCCAGCAGCTTATTCAGGGGGGCTCAGCCCCAGCATTTT
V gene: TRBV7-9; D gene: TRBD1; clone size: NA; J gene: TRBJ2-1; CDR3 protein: CASSSRTGGPYNEQFF; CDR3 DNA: TGTGCCAGCAGCTCTCGGACAGGGGGCCCCTACAATGAGCAGTTCTTC
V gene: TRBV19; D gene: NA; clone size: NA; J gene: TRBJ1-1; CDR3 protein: CASTPGHLIMNTEAFF; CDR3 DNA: TGTGCCAGTACCCCCGGACACCTAATAATGAACACTGAAGCTTTCTTT
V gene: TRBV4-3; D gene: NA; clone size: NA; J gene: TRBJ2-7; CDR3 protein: CASSQDRRGGYEQYF; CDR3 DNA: TGCGCCAGCAGCCAAGATAGGAGGGGTGGCTACGAGCAGTACTTC
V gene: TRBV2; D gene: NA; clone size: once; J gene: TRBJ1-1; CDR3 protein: CASSGSLEGLNTEAFF; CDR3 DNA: TGTGCCAGCAGTGGCTCCTTAGAGGGCCTGAACACTGAAGCTTTCTTT
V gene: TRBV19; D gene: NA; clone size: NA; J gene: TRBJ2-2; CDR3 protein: CASTWGDRAGELFF; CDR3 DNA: TGTGCCAGTACCTGGGGGGACAGAGCCGGGGAGCTGTTTTTT
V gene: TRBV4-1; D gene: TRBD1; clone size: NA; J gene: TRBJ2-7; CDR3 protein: CASSQGTGLREQYF; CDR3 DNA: TGCGCCAGCAGCCAAGGGACAGGGCTTCGCGAGCAGTACTTC